The rows below give T cell receptor beta chains drawn from one sample of a study of blood T cell repertoires in COVID-19. The assay was immunoSEQ multiplex PCR, and TCRdb's table has in-frame clones only and misses some. The sample comprises 100,000 to 150,000 clones, around 86% of which are singletons, and around 4% rests with the top ten. Sequenced: peripheral blood. All receptors come from a man aged 40-49 years with acute or convalescent COVID-19. Both conserved end residues are part of each CDR3. Each record gives: clone size, V gene, J gene, CDR3 length, D gene, CDR3 protein, CDR3 DNA. The D gene is left open where the match is weak. Clone size appears in some rows only: once, few, many, or a class for an expanded clone.

-	TRBV5-1	TRBJ1-4	14	TRBD1	CASSPGGFGEKLFF	TGCGCCAGCAGTCCAGGGGGGTTTGGTGAAAAACTGTTTTTT
-	TRBV12-3/TRBV12-4	TRBJ1-4	13	-	CASSPSGSRKLFF	TGTGCCAGCAGCCCATCGGGGAGTCGAAAACTGTTTTTT
-	TRBV5-6	TRBJ1-4	16	TRBD1	CASSLDRGRTNEKLFF	TGTGCCAGCAGCTTGGACAGGGGAAGAACTAATGAAAAACTGTTTTTT
-	TRBV29-1	TRBJ2-7	11	-	CSVRDFNEQYF	TGCAGCGTTCGGGACTTCAACGAGCAGTACTTC
-	TRBV19	TRBJ1-2	14	-	CASSPSGVNYGYTF	TGTGCCAGTAGTCCCTCGGGTGTTAACTATGGCTACACCTTC
-	TRBV7-9	TRBJ2-6	17	TRBD1	CASSLGTGVAGANVLTF	TGTGCCAGCAGCTTAGGGACAGGGGTTGCTGGGGCCAACGTCCTGACTTTC
many	TRBV5-1	TRBJ2-5	15	TRBD2	CASSVGLPIEETQYF	TGCGCCAGCAGCGTGGGACTACCGATTGAAGAGACCCAGTACTTC
-	TRBV28	TRBJ1-4	12	-	CASSLTWSELFF	TGTGCCAGCAGTTTAACTTGGTCGGAACTGTTTTTT
once	TRBV7-2	TRBJ2-2	14	-	CASLAGANTGELFF	TGTGCCAGCCTTGCGGGGGCCAACACCGGGGAGCTGTTTTTT
-	TRBV7-2	TRBJ1-2	13	-	CASSLASPDGYTF	TGTGCCAGCAGCTTAGCGAGTCCCGATGGCTACACCTTC
-	TRBV7-8	TRBJ2-3	12	-	CASSLHTDTQYF	TGTGCCAGCAGCCTTCACACAGATACGCAGTATTTT